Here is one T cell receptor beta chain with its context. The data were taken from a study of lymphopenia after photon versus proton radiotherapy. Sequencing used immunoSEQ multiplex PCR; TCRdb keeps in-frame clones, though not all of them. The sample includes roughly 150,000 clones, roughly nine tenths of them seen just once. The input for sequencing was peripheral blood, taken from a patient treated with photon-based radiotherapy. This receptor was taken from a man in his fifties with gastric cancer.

CDR3 protein: CASSYSLRTANYGYTF. Written as DNA, the CDR3 is TGTGCCAGCAGTTACTCGTTAAGGACAGCTAACTATGGCTACACCTTC. The rearrangement joins TRBV6-6 to TRBJ1-2, with D possibly being TRBD1 (6 bases). The V end was cut by 0 bases, the J end by 0 bases, with 11 bases between. Germline V gene data show CDR1 as MNHNY and CDR2 as SVGAGI (reference sequence). The CDR3 sequence is 16 residues long.